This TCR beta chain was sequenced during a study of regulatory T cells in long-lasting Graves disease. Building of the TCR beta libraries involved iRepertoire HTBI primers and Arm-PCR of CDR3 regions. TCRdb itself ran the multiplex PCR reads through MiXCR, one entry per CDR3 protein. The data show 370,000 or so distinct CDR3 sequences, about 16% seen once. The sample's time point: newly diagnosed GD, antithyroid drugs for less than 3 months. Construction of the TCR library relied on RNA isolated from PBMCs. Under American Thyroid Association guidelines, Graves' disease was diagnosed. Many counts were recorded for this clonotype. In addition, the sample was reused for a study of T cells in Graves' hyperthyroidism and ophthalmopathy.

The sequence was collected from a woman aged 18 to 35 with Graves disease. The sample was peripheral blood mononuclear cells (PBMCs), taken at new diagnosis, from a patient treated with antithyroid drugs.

CDR3 loop: CASSSTGTSGVWTDTQYF. CDR3 coding DNA: TGTGCCAGCAGCTCAACCGGGACTAGCGGGGTTTGGACAGATACGCAGTATTTT. The chain joins TRBV5-8 to TRBJ2-3; 13 nucleotides agree with TRBD2. Germline V gives CDR1 SGHTS, CDR2 YDEGEE. This CDR3 comprises 18 residues. The V gene end was trimmed by 3 bases and the J gene end by 3 bases; junction bases not matched to a gene: 10.